Shown below are 11 T cell receptor beta chains from a single sample sequenced in a study of immune heterogeneity within non-small cell lung tumors. Multiplex PCR amplified the TCR beta CDR3 region. Its first round ran for 9 to 11 cycles with 32 V and 13 J primers. TCRdb reprocessed the multiplex PCR reads via MiXCR and lists one record per CDR3 protein. The sample gives over 25,000 distinct CDR3 sequences, around 26% of which show up once; about 4% is in the top ten. Bulk tumor genomic DNA served as template, at about 600 ng per sample. Biopsies, several per primary tumor and spaced far apart, were collected during surgery. Patients underwent curative surgery for non-small cell lung cancer (untreated and newly diagnosed). Sequenced: lung tumor tissue. These receptor sequences come from a man aged 35 to 55 with non-small cell lung cancer.

This clonotype was seen only a few times. This sequence joins TRBV27 and TRBJ2-1; TRBD2 matches at 8 bases. Trimming at V came to 2 bases and at J to 7 bases, leaving 13 bases not matched to a gene. Germline V lookup: CDR1 MNHEY, CDR2 SMNVEV (reference sequence). The CDR3 loop spans 17 amino acids. The CDR3 DNA reads as TGTGCCAGCAGTTTAGCTCAACGGGAGGGCCGTAAAAATGAGCAGTTCTTC. Protein sequence: CASSLAQREGRKNEQFF.

This clonotype was counted at least ten times. This rearrangement joins TRBV12-3 or TRBV12-4 to TRBJ1-3, with D uncertain. This CDR3 is 15 amino acids long. The ends were cut back, 8 bases at V and 2 bases at J, with 16 bases in the middle. CDR3 amino acids: CASGRSLSPGNTIYF. The CDR3 region has the DNA TGTGCCAGCGGCCGGTCCCTTAGTCCTGGAAACACCATATATTTT.

V gene TRBV5-4 combines with J gene TRBJ1-4; D possibly corresponds to TRBD1 (5 bases). Trimming pared 4 bases from V and 5 bases from J, leaving 15 bases between. CDR1 SGHNT and CDR2 YYREEE come from the germline V gene (reference sequence). The CDR3 has 15 amino acids. The CDR3 reads CASSATGTENEKLFF. DNA for the CDR3: TGTGCCAGCAGCGCCACCGGGACGGAAAATGAAAAACTGTTTTTT.

This clonotype was detected many times. The chain couples TRBV20-1 to TRBJ2-2; D is undetermined. Germline CDR1 and CDR2: DFQATT and SNEGSKA (reference sequence). This CDR3 has 14 residues. V was trimmed by 0 bases and J by 7 bases, leaving 12 bases between them. CDR3: CSARDKALHGELFF. CDR3 DNA: TGCAGTGCTAGAGATAAGGCCCTACACGGGGAGCTGTTTTTT.

This clonotype was seen just once. One junction end disagrees with the germline gene, perhaps due to a read error. The chain has TRBV10-1 and TRBJ2-1, with 10 bases aligning to TRBD2. Germline V gene sequence: CDR1 WNHNN, CDR2 SYGVQD (reference sequence). This CDR3 has 17 residues. The CDR3 coding sequence is TGCGCCAGCAGTGAATACCAGCGGGAGGGATCCTACAATGAGCGGTTCTTC. It encodes CASSEYQREGSYNERFF.

Comment on this clonotype: A much more abundant neighbour one base away suggests this may be a read error. This chain uses TRBV20-1 with TRBJ1-2, with a weak D call TRBD1 (6 bases). The V end was cut by 5 bases, the J end by 3 bases, with 16 bases between. The CDR3 contains 14 residues. CDR1 is DFQATT, CDR2 SNEGSKA, per germline (reference sequence). CDR3 amino acids: CSAPGTWGYYGYTF. The CDR3 DNA reads TGCAGTGCTCCAGGGACATGGGGCTACTATGGCTACACCTTC.

The V and J genes are TRBV20-1 and TRBJ1-1; a weak D match, TRBD1 (6 bases). The germline V and J ends were trimmed by 5 bases and 4 bases, with 14 bases remaining between them. The germline gives CDR1 DFQATT, CDR2 SNEGSKA (reference sequence). The CDR3 extends over 13 amino acids. CDR3 in amino acids: CSAWGHGSTEAFF. In DNA, the CDR3 is TGCAGTGCTTGGGGACATGGAAGCACTGAAGCTTTCTTT.

Comment on this clonotype: At one end the junction does not follow the germline gene, possibly because of a read error. The CDR3 sequence is CAIRTVIYGYTF. The DNA of the CDR3 is TGTGCCATCAGGACAGTAATCTATGGTTACACCTTC. The chain links TRBV6-1 to TRBJ1-2; weak D call: TRBD1 (6 bases). The CDR3 runs 12 residues. Germline-derived CDR1 and CDR2 are MNHNS and SASEGT.

A note on this clonotype: An end of the junction does not agree with germline; a read error may underlie this. The rearrangement links TRBV7-2 to TRBJ2-1; 15 bases align to TRBD2. Per the germline V gene, CDR1 is SGHTA and CDR2 is FQGNSA. This CDR3 has 15 residues. The CDR3 DNA reads as TGTGCCAGCAGCCGCGGACTAGCGGGAGGGCCCGGGCAGCTCTTC. This translates into CASSRGLAGGPGQLF.

The DNA for the CDR3 is TGTGCCAGCAGTAATCAAGCTGGGCCATCGAACACCGGGGAGCTGTTTTTT. Encoded protein: CASSNQAGPSNTGELFF. This chain joins TRBV9 and TRBJ2-2; unclear D gene. The V end was cut by 5 bases, the J end by 0 bases, with 17 bases between. Germline V gene lookup returns CDR1 SGDLS and CDR2 YYNGEE. This CDR3 region has 17 residues.

This clonotype came up many times. This chain connects TRBV6-1 to TRBJ2-1; D uncertain. Per germline, CDR1 MNHNS and CDR2 SASEGT. The CDR3 spans 14 residues. The ends were cut back, 6 bases at V and 7 bases at J, with 16 bases in the middle. CDR3 nucleotide sequence: TGTGCCAGCAGCGTGACACGGATGCAAAATGAGCAGTTCTTC. It translates to CASSVTRMQNEQFF.